The entry below describes one T cell receptor (beta chain). This entry is derived from a study of T-cell reconstitution after alpha-beta-depleted transplantation in children. Unique molecular identifiers were incorporated during preparation of the TCRbeta library. MiXCR, run by TCRdb on the PCR reads, gives a single entry per CDR3 protein. The data hold 500,000 to 650,000 distinct CDR3 sequences, with about an eighth observed a single time. Germline V lookup: CDR1 KGHSH, CDR2 LQKENI. The length of the CDR3 is 14 residues. Trimming stripped 2 bases from V and 4 bases from J, with 12 bases between. The genes are TRBV18 and TRBJ2-7, with D perhaps TRBD2 (5 bases). The sample consisted of PBMCs, mostly from graft donor cells, taken 180 days after TCRalphabeta/CD19-depleted stem cell transplant. This TCR was sampled from a female patient aged 2 to 10 who had a stem cell transplant for aplastic anemia, so the T cells may come from the graft donor. For the CDR3, the DNA is TGTGCCAGCTCACCAACGTCCGGGGTATACGAGCAGTACGTC. Translated, it gives CASSPTSGVYEQYV.